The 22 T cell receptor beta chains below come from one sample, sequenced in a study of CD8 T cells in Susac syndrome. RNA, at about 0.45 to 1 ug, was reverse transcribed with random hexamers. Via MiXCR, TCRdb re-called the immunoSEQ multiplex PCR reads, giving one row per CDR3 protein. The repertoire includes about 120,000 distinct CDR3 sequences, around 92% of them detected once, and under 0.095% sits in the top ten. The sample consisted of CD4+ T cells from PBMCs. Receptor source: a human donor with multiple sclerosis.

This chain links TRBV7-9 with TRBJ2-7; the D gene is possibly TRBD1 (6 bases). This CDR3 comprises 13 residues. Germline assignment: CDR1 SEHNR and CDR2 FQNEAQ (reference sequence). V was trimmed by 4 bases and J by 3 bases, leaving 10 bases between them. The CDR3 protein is CASSYGQIYEQYF. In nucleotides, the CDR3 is TGTGCCAGCAGCTACGGACAGATCTACGAGCAGTACTTC.

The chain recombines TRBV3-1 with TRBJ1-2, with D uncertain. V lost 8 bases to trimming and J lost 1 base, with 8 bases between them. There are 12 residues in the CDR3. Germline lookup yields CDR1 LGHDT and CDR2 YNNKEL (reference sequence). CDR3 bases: TGTGCCAGCGGCGGGGTTAACTATGGCTACACCTTC. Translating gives CASGGVNYGYTF. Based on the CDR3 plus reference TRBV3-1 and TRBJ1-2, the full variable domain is DTAVSQTPKYLVTQMGNDKSIKCEQNLGHDTMYWYKQDSKKFLKIMFSYNNKELIINETVPNRFSPKSPDKAHLNLHINSLELGDSAVYFCASGGVNYGYTFGSGTRLTVV.

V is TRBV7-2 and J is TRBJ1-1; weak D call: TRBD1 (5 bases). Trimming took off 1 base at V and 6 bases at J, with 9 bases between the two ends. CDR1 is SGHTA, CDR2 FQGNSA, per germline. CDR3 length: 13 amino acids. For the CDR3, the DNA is TGTGCCAGCAGCTTAGGGGGCAGCGCTGAAGCTTTCTTT. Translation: CASSLGGSAEAFF. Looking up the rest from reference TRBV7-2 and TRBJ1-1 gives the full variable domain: GAGVSQSPSNKVTEKGKDVELRCDPISGHTALYWYRQSLGQGLEFLIYFQGNSAPDKSGLPSDRFSAERTGGSVSTLTIQRTQQEDSAVYLCASSLGGSAEAFFGQGTRLTVV.

The DNA of the CDR3 is TGTGCCAGCAGTTACTTGCTCGGGACAGTCAAAGAGACCCAGTACTTC. Translating it yields CASSYLLGTVKETQYF. The J gene is TRBJ2-5, the V gene TRBV6-5; 7 bases are shared with TRBD1. Germline trimming cut 1 base from V and 3 bases from J; bases unmatched to any gene: 8. CDR1 is MNHEY, CDR2 SVGAGI, per germline. The CDR3 totals 16 residues.

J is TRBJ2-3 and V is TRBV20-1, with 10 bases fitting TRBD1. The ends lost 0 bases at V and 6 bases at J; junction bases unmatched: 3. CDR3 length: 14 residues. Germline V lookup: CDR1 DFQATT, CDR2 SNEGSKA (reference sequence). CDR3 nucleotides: TGCAGTGCTAGAGATGACAGGGGGCCCGATACGCAGTATTTT. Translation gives CSARDDRGPDTQYF.

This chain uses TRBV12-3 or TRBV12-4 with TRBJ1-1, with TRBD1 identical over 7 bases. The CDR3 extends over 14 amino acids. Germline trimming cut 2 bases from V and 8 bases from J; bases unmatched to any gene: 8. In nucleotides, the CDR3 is TGTGCCAGCAGTTTACGATTTCAGGGGGGAGAAGCTTTCTTT. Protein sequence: CASSLRFQGGEAFF.

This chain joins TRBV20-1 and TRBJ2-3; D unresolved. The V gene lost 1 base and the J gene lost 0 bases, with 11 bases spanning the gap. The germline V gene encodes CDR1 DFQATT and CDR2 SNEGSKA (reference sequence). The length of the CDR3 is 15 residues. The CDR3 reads CSARGPSVSTDTQYF. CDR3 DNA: TGCAGTGCTAGAGGACCCTCTGTAAGCACAGATACGCAGTATTTT.

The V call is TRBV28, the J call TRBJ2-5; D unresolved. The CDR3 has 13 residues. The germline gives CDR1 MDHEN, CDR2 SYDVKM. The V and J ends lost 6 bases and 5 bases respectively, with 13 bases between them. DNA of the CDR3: TGTGCCAGCAGCCGACCCGATCAGGAGACCCAGTACTTC. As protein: CASSRPDQETQYF.

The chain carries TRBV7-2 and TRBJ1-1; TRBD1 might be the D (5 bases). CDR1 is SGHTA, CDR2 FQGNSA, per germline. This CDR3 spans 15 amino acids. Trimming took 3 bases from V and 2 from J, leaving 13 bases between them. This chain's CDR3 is CASSFSVGPNTEAFF. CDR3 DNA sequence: TGTGCCAGCAGCTTCTCGGTGGGACCCAACACTGAAGCTTTCTTT.

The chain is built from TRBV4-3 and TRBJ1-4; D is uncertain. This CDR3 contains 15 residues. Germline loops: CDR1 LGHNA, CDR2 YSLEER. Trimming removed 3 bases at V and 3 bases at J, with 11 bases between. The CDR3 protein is CASSQRPPSNEKLFF. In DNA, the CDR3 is TGCGCCAGCAGCCAGAGGCCACCTTCTAATGAAAAACTGTTTTTT.

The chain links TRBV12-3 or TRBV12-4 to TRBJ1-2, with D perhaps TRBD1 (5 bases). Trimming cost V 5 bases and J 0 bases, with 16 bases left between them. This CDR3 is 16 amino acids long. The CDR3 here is CASSQDSTRANYGYTF. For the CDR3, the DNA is TGTGCCAGCAGTCAAGACAGCACCCGAGCTAACTATGGCTACACCTTC.

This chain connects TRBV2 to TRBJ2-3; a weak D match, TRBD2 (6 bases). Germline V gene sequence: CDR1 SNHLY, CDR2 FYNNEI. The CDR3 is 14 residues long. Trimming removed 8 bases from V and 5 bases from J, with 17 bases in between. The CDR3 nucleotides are TGTGCCAGCGGGGGGTCGACAGAAGTAGATACGCAGTATTTT. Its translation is CASGGSTEVDTQYF.

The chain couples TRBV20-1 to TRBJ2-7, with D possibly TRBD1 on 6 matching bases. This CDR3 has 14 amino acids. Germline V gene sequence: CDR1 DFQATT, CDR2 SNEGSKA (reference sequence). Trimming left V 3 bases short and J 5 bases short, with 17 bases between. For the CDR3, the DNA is TGCAGTGCTAGGGTACAGGCCAGGGGAGACGAGCAGTACTTC. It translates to CSARVQARGDEQYF.

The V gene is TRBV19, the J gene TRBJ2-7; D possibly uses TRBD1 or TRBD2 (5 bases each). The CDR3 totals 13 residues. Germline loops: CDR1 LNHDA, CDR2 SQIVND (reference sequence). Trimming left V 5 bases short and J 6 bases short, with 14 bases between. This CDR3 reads CASSQGRRTEQYF. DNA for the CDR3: TGTGCCAGTAGTCAGGGACGACGGACCGAGCAGTACTTC. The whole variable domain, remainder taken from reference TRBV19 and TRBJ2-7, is DGGITQSPKYLFRKEGQNVTLSCEQNLNHDAMYWYRQDPGQGLRLIYYSQIVNDFQKGDIAEGYSVSREKKESFPLTVTSAQKNPTAFYLCASSQGRRTEQYFGPGTRLTVT.

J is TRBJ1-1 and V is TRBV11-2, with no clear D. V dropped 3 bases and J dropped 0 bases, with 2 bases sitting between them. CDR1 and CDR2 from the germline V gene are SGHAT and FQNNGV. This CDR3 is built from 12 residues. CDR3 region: CASSFVNTEAFF. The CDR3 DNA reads TGTGCCAGCAGCTTTGTGAACACTGAAGCTTTCTTT.

The CDR3: CASSPRLSGAGADTQYF. The CDR3 DNA reads as TGTGCCAGCAGCCCCCGTTTGTCGGGGGCAGGCGCAGATACGCAGTATTTT. The chain has TRBV3-1 and TRBJ2-3; D may be TRBD1 or TRBD2 (6 bases each). Between the trimmed V and J ends, which lost 4 bases and 4 bases, there was a span of 21 bases. The CDR3 runs to 17 residues. CDR1 is LGHDT and CDR2 is YNNKEL in the germline V gene (reference sequence).

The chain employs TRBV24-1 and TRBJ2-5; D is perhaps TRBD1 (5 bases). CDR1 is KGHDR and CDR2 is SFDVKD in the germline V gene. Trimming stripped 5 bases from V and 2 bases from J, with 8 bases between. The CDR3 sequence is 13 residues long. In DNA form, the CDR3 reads TGTGCCACCAGTGGGCCAGGGCAAGAGACCCAGTACTTC. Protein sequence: CATSGPGQETQYF.

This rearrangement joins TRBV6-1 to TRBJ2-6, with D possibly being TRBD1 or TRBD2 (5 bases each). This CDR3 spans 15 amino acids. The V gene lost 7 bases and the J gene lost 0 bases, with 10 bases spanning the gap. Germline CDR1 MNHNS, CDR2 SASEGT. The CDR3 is CASMGRYSGANVLTF. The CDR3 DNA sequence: TGTGCCAGCATGGGACGGTACTCTGGGGCCAACGTCCTGACTTTC.

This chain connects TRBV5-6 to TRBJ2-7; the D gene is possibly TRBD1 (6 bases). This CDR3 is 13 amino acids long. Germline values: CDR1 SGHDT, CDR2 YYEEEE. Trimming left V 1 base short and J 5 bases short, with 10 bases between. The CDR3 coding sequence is TGTGCCAGCAGCTTGAGGGGGTTAAACGAGCAGTACTTC. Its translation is CASSLRGLNEQYF.

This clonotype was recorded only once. In DNA form, the CDR3 reads TGTGCCAGCAGCTTTCGGGGAGGTACCGGGGAGCTGTTTTTT. Protein sequence: CASSFRGGTGELFF. The V call is TRBV5-8, the J call TRBJ2-2, with a tentative D call TRBD2 (6 bases). Trimming stripped 2 bases from V and 5 bases from J, with 10 bases between. The CDR3 runs to 14 residues. Germline CDR1 SGHTS, CDR2 YDEGEE.

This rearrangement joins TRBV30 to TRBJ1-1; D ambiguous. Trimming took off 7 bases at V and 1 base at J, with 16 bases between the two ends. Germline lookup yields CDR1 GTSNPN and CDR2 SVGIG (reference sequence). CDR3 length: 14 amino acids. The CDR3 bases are TGTGCCTCCCAAACGGGTACACAGAACACTGAAGCTTTCTTT. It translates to CASQTGTQNTEAFF.

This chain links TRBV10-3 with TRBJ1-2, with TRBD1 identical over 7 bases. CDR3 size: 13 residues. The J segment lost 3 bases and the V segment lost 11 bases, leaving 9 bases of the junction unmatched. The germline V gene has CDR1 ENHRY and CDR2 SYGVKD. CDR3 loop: CAVIGTDHYGYTF. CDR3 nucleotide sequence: TGTGCCGTCATCGGGACAGACCACTATGGCTACACCTTC.